This T cell receptor beta chain emerged from a study of OX40 agonist ivuxolimab in advanced cancers. Whole-study context: The patients received ivuxolimab by intravenous route every 2 weeks at 0.01 to 10 mg/kg.

Germline trimming cut 4 bases from V and 4 bases from J; bases unmatched to any gene: 1. This CDR3 has 14 residues. The V gene's germline CDR1 is GTSNPN and CDR2 SVGIG (reference sequence). Turning to this clone: No antigen is known for it.

Study-wide results and limits: Some patients who did not respond also had low normalized T-cell clonal expansion. Antigen specificity remained undetermined for the expanded peripheral T cells. In CD8+ T cells, expanded clones were on average more numerous than in CD4+.

Method: immunoSEQ multiplex PCR; TCRdb's copy keeps in-frame clones and lacks some. The sample shows tens of thousands of clones, roughly 81% of them seen only once. This rearrangement joins TRBV30 to TRBJ2-2, with 12 bases lining up with TRBD2. This clonotype originated in an adult with an advanced solid tumor such as melanoma, head and neck, liver or kidney cancer. Sequenced here: CD4+ or CD8+ T cells sorted from blood, sampled in a trial of the OX40 agonist ivuxolimab. The DNA for the CDR3 is TGTGCCTGGAAGGGACTAGCGGGCACCGGGGAGCTGTTTTTT. Protein sequence: CAWKGLAGTGELFF.